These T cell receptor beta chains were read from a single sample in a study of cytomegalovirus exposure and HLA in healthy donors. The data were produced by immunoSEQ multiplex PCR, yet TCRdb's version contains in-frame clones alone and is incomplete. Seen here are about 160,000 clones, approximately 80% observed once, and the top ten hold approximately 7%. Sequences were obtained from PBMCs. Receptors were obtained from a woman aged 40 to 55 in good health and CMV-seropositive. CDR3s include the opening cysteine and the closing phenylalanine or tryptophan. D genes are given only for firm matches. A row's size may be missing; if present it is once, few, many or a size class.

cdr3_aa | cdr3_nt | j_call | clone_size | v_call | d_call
CASSDRQGTEAFF | TGTGCCAGCAGTGACAGACAGGGCACTGAAGCTTTCTTT | TRBJ1-1 | - | TRBV25-1 | TRBD1
CASSLTSGGYYNEQFF | TGTGCCAGCAGTTTAACTAGCGGGGGGTACTACAATGAGCAGTTCTTC | TRBJ2-1 | few | TRBV28 | TRBD2
CASSSSRGNNEQYF | TGCGCCAGCAGCTCAAGCCGGGGGAACAACGAGCAGTACTTC | TRBJ2-7 | - | TRBV5-1 | -
CASTQQGASYNEQFF | TGTGCCAGTACCCAGCAGGGGGCGAGCTACAATGAGCAGTTCTTC | TRBJ2-1 | few | TRBV19 | TRBD1
CATSRDPAGVANSPLHF | TGTGCCACCAGCAGAGATCCAGCAGGGGTAGCCAATTCACCCCTCCACTTT | TRBJ1-6 | once | TRBV15 | -
CASSAFGNTIYF | TGTGCCAGCAGTGCGTTCGGAAACACCATATATTTT | TRBJ1-3 | - | TRBV6-1 | -
CASSSVGGYEQYF | TGTGCCAGCAGCTCCGTGGGGGGGTACGAGCAGTACTTC | TRBJ2-7 | - | TRBV7-8 | TRBD2
CAWGQGDNYGYTF | TGTGCCTGGGGACAGGGGGACAACTATGGCTACACCTTC | TRBJ1-2 | few | TRBV30 | TRBD1
CASSSQGAGETQYF | TGTGCCAGCAGCTCACAGGGGGCAGGGGAGACCCAGTACTTC | TRBJ2-5 | - | TRBV5-4 | TRBD1
CASTSSPGGTDTQYF | TGTGCCAGCACCTCCTCCCCGGGGGGGACAGATACGCAGTATTTT | TRBJ2-3 | - | TRBV6-5 | TRBD2
CASSLGQGLMNTEAFF | TGTGCCAGCAGCTTAGGACAGGGGTTGATGAACACTGAAGCTTTCTTT | TRBJ1-1 | - | TRBV11-2 | TRBD1
CASSLVGGSTEAFF | TGTGCCAGCAGTTTAGTGGGGGGGAGCACTGAAGCTTTCTTT | TRBJ1-1 | - | TRBV28 | -
CASSLVSGGSMNTEAFF | TGTGCCAGCAGTTTAGTGTCTGGGGGGTCCATGAACACTGAAGCTTTCTTT | TRBJ1-1 | - | TRBV28 | -
CASSQDSGQGYNEQFF | TGCGCCAGCAGCCAAGACAGCGGACAGGGGTACAATGAGCAGTTCTTC | TRBJ2-1 | - | TRBV4-1 | TRBD1
CASSIVTVRSKKTQYF | TGTGCCAGTAGTATAGTAACAGTGCGATCCAAAAAGACCCAGTACTTC | TRBJ2-5 | - | TRBV19 | -
CASQRYTGELFF | TGTGCCAGCCAGCGGTATACCGGGGAGCTGTTTTTT | TRBJ2-2 | - | TRBV7-2 | -
CASSIANTGGASGGYTF | TGCGCCAGCAGCATAGCGAATACAGGGGGCGCCTCAGGGGGCTACACCTTC | TRBJ1-2 | - | TRBV5-1 | TRBD1
CASSLAGRSPLHF | TGTGCCAGCAGCTTGGCAGGGAGGTCACCCCTCCACTTT | TRBJ1-6 | - | TRBV7-2 | -
CASSDGQGNYGYTF | TGTGCCAGCAGCGACGGACAGGGCAACTATGGCTACACCTTC | TRBJ1-2 | once | TRBV5-4 | TRBD1
CASAWSDYGYTF | TGTGCCAGCGCGTGGAGTGACTATGGCTACACCTTC | TRBJ1-2 | - | TRBV5-6 | -
CASSFGQGRIYEQYF | TGTGCCAGCAGCTTCGGACAGGGGAGGATTTACGAGCAGTACTTC | TRBJ2-7 | - | TRBV11-2 | TRBD1
CASGEQVGMNTEAFF | TGCGCCAGCGGGGAGCAGGTTGGGATGAACACTGAAGCTTTCTTT | TRBJ1-1 | few | TRBV5-1 | -
CASSPWGTGGSYEQYF | TGTGCCAGCAGCCCCTGGGGGACCGGGGGGTCCTACGAGCAGTACTTC | TRBJ2-7 | - | TRBV7-9 | TRBD2
CASRPGQGYSPLHF | TGTGCCAGCAGACCGGGACAGGGCTATTCACCCCTCCACTTT | TRBJ1-6 | - | TRBV28 | TRBD1
CASSLIELEPQHF | TGTGCCAGCAGCCTGATTGAACTTGAGCCCCAGCATTTT | TRBJ1-5 | - | TRBV7-9 | -
CASSPRVLGNQPQHF | TGTGCCAGCAGTCCGAGGGTATTAGGCAATCAGCCCCAGCATTTT | TRBJ1-5 | once | TRBV27 | -
CATSSPGQGIDEQYF | TGTGCCACCAGCAGCCCGGGACAGGGTATTGACGAGCAGTACTTC | TRBJ2-7 | - | TRBV15 | TRBD1
CASSLGQGASYNEQFF | TGTGCCAGCTCACTCGGACAGGGAGCCTCCTACAATGAGCAGTTCTTC | TRBJ2-1 | - | TRBV18 | TRBD1
CASSSHRDTEAFF | TGTGCCAGTAGTTCACACAGAGACACTGAAGCTTTCTTT | TRBJ1-1 | - | TRBV19 | -
CASSLPAGEGHGYTF | TGTGCCAGCAGCTTGCCGGCAGGGGAAGGGCATGGCTACACCTTC | TRBJ1-2 | - | TRBV5-4 | -
CSSSLSRGGNSPLHF | TGTTCCAGCAGCTTAAGCAGGGGTGGGAATTCACCCCTCCACTTT | TRBJ1-6 | - | TRBV7-9 | -
CASSIGGPTYNSPLHF | TGTGCCAGTAGTATTGGCGGGCCTACCTATAATTCACCCCTCCACTTT | TRBJ1-6 | - | TRBV19 | -
CASSFWDRGNYGYTF | TGTGCCAGCAGCTTCTGGGACAGGGGAAACTATGGCTACACCTTC | TRBJ1-2 | once | TRBV9 | TRBD1
CASSQRTGRDTEAFF | TGTGCCAGCAGCCAAAGGACAGGCCGTGACACTGAAGCTTTCTTT | TRBJ1-1 | - | TRBV14 | TRBD1
CASSISGGDPLGYTF | TGTGCCAGCAGTATATCAGGGGGAGATCCTCTGGGCTACACCTTC | TRBJ1-2 | - | TRBV28 | TRBD1
CASSLASRSTDTQYF | TGTGCCAGCAGCTTAGCGTCCCGGAGCACAGATACGCAGTATTTT | TRBJ2-3 | once | TRBV7-6 | -
CASSQGRLTNEKLFF | TGCGCCAGCAGCCAAGGCCGACTGACTAATGAAAAACTGTTTTTT | TRBJ1-4 | - | TRBV4-3 | -
CASNPRRGADTGELFF | TGTGCCAGTAACCCGAGGCGGGGGGCAGACACCGGGGAGCTGTTTTTT | TRBJ2-2 | - | TRBV9 | TRBD2
CASSVLAGGLTDTQYF | TGTGCCAGCAGCGTCTTGGCGGGGGGGCTAACAGATACGCAGTATTTT | TRBJ2-3 | - | TRBV7-6 | TRBD2
CASAASAPGTQYF | TGTGCCAGCGCGGCCTCTGCGCCTGGTACGCAGTATTTT | TRBJ2-3 | - | TRBV5-4 | -
CASSLRTVDNEQFF | TGTGCCAGCAGCCTAAGGACAGTAGACAATGAGCAGTTCTTC | TRBJ2-1 | - | TRBV7-9 | -
CASSPTNGGVSYGYTF | TGCGCCAGCAGCCCTACCAACGGAGGGGTGTCTTATGGCTACACCTTC | TRBJ1-2 | - | TRBV5-1 | -
CATKTGGKDDNEQFF | TGTGCCACCAAGACAGGGGGTAAGGATGACAATGAGCAGTTCTTC | TRBJ2-1 | - | TRBV5-6 | TRBD1
CASSLGGAKKGYGYTF | TGTGCCAGCAGTTTAGGAGGGGCAAAAAAGGGCTATGGCTACACCTTC | TRBJ1-2 | - | TRBV27 | -
CASSRQASYNEQFF | TGTGCCAGCAGTAGACAGGCCTCCTACAATGAGCAGTTCTTC | TRBJ2-1 | - | TRBV6-5 | -